This T cell receptor beta chain comes out of a study of shared clonotypes between healthy human individuals. Whole-study context: Every donor yielded three CD4 naive, three CD4 memory, two CD8 naive and one CD8 memory plate.

Each PCR replicate from the sorted subsets contained about 210 ng DNA, which is tens of thousands of T cell genomes. Method: immunoSEQ multiplex PCR; TCRdb's copy keeps in-frame clones and lacks some. The profile shows nearly 2 million clones, 85% to 95% of them singletons. Cells designated naive CD8 were CD45RO-negative and were positively selected for CCR7, with terminally differentiated effector memory CD45RA+ cells excluded. Germline V gene lookup returns CDR1 SQVTM and CDR2 ANQGSEA. The CDR3 is made up of 12 amino acids. The V segment lost 7 bases and the J segment 2 bases; nucleotides outside the gene matches: 2.

The chain couples TRBV29-1 to TRBJ2-7, with 10 bases fitting TRBD1. The receptor was isolated from a man between 18 and 35 years old in good health. Specimen: naive CD8+ T cells sorted from blood. CDR3 bases: TGCAGCGCCGGGACAGGGGCCTACGAGCAGTACTTC. Residues: CSAGTGAYEQYF.